Below are 12 T cell receptor beta chains sequenced from a single sample in a study of blood T cell repertoires in COVID-19 (TCRdb year 2020). Preparation of the library involved the immunoSEQ multiplex PCR assay. The table was pulled from immuneACCESS by TCRdb, which kept in-frame rearrangements only. Such tables lose some clones; where checked, under half of the loss comes from unresolved V genes, and the rest has no known cause. The sample table lists roughly 80,000 clones, roughly four fifths of them with a count of one. The ten largest clones represent 9% of the sample. The sequenced sample consisted of peripheral blood. The source is a human donor in a cohort sampled during active COVID-19.

The chain has TRBV6-1 and TRBJ2-7; possibly TRBD2 for D (5 bases). V was cut by 7 bases and J by 3 bases, with 16 bases left in between. The CDR3 totals 14 residues. Germline values: CDR1 MNHNS, CDR2 SASEGT. CDR3 coding DNA: TGTGCCAGCACCGAATCGGGAAGCCGCTACGAGCAGTACTTC. Amino acids: CASTESGSRYEQYF.

As for this clone: Other DNA sequences in the same sample also yield this CDR3. The V call is TRBV11-2, the J call TRBJ2-2, with 10 bases that match TRBD2. The germline V gene encodes CDR1 SGHAT and CDR2 FQNNGV. The V segment lost 0 bases and the J segment 1 base; nucleotides outside the gene matches: 2. The CDR3 loop spans 17 amino acids. The CDR3 nucleotides read TGTGCCAGCAGCTTAGAGTTAGCGGGGGGGAACACCGGGGAGCTGTTTTTT. It is translated as CASSLELAGGNTGELFF.

This chain joins TRBV10-1 and TRBJ1-5; D is undetermined. Trimming cost V 3 bases and J 7 bases, with 10 bases left between them. Germline CDR1 WNHNN, CDR2 SYGVQD (reference sequence). CDR3 length: 13 amino acids. The CDR3 DNA reads as TGCGCCAGCAGTGAAGGCCTCGGGCAGCCCCAGCATTTT. It is translated as CASSEGLGQPQHF.

The chain couples TRBV25-1 to TRBJ2-6; 9 nucleotides align to TRBD1. Trimming cost V 3 bases and J 2 bases; bases outside gene matches: 2. Germline V gives CDR1 MGHDK, CDR2 SYGVNS. This CDR3 has 16 amino acids. The CDR3 loop is CASSDYRGPGANVLTF. In DNA, the CDR3 is TGTGCCAGCAGTGATTACAGGGGGCCTGGGGCCAACGTCCTGACTTTC.

The chain uses TRBV7-8 and TRBJ1-1; D not certain. Germline loops: CDR1 SGHVS, CDR2 FQNEAQ. The CDR3 extends over 13 amino acids. V was trimmed by 1 base and J by 7 bases, leaving 10 bases between them. For the CDR3, the DNA is TGTGCCAGCAGCTTAGACCTACGGGGTGAAGCTTTCTTT. Encoded protein: CASSLDLRGEAFF.

In DNA form, the CDR3 reads TGTGCCAGCAGCTTGGCAGGACAGGGGGCCGTTCCTGGAAACACCATATATTTT. This translates into CASSLAGQGAVPGNTIYF. V is TRBV5-5 and J is TRBJ1-3; 11 nucleotides line up with TRBD1. The CDR3 has 18 amino acids. CDR1 is SGHKS, CDR2 YYEKEE, per germline (reference sequence). V dropped 0 bases and J dropped 2; count of bases not matched to a gene: 7.

The chain has TRBV6-1 and TRBJ2-1, with unresolved D. CDR1 is MNHNS and CDR2 is SASEGT in the germline V gene. The V gene lost 2 bases and the J gene lost 7 bases, with 3 bases spanning the gap. This CDR3 has 11 residues. CDR3: CASSEQNEQFF. For the CDR3, the DNA is TGTGCCAGCAGTGAACAGAATGAGCAGTTCTTC.

This clone appeared a few times. The genes are TRBV29-1 and TRBJ1-1; 8 nucleotides align to TRBD1. Germline CDR1 reads SQVTM; CDR2 reads ANQGSEA. V was clipped by 8 bases and J by 5 bases; unmatched bases: 10. This CDR3 contains 13 residues. In nucleotides, the CDR3 is TGCAGCTCAATGACAGGGGAAAAGACTGAAGCTTTCTTT. Protein: CSSMTGEKTEAFF.

The rearrangement links TRBV29-1 to TRBJ1-1; TRBD1 agrees at 9 bases. The CDR3 sequence is 14 residues long. V shed 6 bases and J 5 bases; nucleotides not matched to a gene: 10. Germline CDR1 and CDR2: SQVTM and ANQGSEA. For the CDR3, the DNA is TGCAGCGTCCGGGGGACAGGGATCAAGACTGAAGCTTTCTTT. The encoded protein is CSVRGTGIKTEAFF.

This chain joins TRBV6-6 and TRBJ1-1, with D perhaps matching TRBD1 (5 bases). Germline CDR1 reads MNHNY; CDR2 reads SVGAGI (reference sequence). With 1 base removed from V and 0 bases from J, the gap between germline ends came to 6 bases. The CDR3 totals 14 residues. CDR3 protein: CASSYYRLNTEAFF. CDR3 in DNA: TGTGCCAGCAGTTACTACAGGTTGAACACTGAAGCTTTCTTT.

This clone appeared a single time. This sequence joins TRBV6-5 and TRBJ2-3, with 7 bases that match TRBD2. This CDR3 contains 16 residues. The germline V gene encodes CDR1 MNHEY and CDR2 SVGAGI. J was trimmed by 0 bases and V by 0 bases; bases with no gene match: 3. The CDR3 reads CASSYSSSGSTDTQYF. The CDR3 bases are TGTGCCAGCAGTTACTCAAGTAGCGGGAGCACAGATACGCAGTATTTT.

V usage is TRBV28 and J usage is TRBJ1-6, with D possibly TRBD1 on 5 matching bases. Germline CDR1 and CDR2: MDHEN and SYDVKM. The CDR3 covers 13 residues. V was pared by 6 bases and J by 7 bases, with 10 bases between. CDR3: CASSPGYNSPLHF. CDR3 DNA sequence: TGTGCCAGCAGCCCAGGGTACAATTCACCCCTCCACTTT.